The 22 T cell receptor beta chains below come from one sample, sequenced in a study of cytomegalovirus exposure and HLA in healthy donors. PCR primers comprised 60 Vbeta and 13 Jbeta primers. Repertoires were generated with immunoSEQ multiplex PCR, while TCRdb's copy carries only in-frame clones and drops some. The sample comprises 100,000 to 150,000 clones, just under 75% of which are singletons, and more than 4.5% rests with the top ten. Sequenced material: PBMCs. The receptors come from a man aged 55 to 70 in good health and CMV-seropositive.

The gene calls are TRBV29-1 and TRBJ2-3; 16 bases match TRBD2. CDR3 size: 14 residues. Germline V lookup: CDR1 SQVTM, CDR2 ANQGSEA. The junction had 2 bases not matched to a gene; V was cut back by 7 bases and J by 4 bases. The CDR3 DNA reads as TGCAGCGGTGGGACTAGCGGGGGGGCAGATACGCAGTATTTT. Protein product: CSGGTSGGADTQYF.

This clone was detected only a few times. The gene calls are TRBV6-6 and TRBJ2-3, with 8 positions matching TRBD2. The CDR3 has 15 residues. J gave up 2 bases and V 1 base, and 2 bases lay outside the gene matches. Looked up from germline, CDR1 is MNHNY and CDR2 is SVGAGI (reference sequence). The CDR3, as DNA: TGTGCCAGCAGTTACTACGGGGGGGTCACAGATACGCAGTATTTT. Amino acid sequence: CASSYYGGVTDTQYF.

The gene calls are TRBV6-5 and TRBJ2-5; D possibly corresponds to TRBD2 (6 bases). Trimming removed 6 bases at V and 5 bases at J, with 19 bases between. The CDR3 contains 15 residues. The germline gives CDR1 MNHEY, CDR2 SVGAGI. The CDR3 spells CASRRDFRGWETQYF. As DNA, the CDR3 is TGTGCCAGCAGGCGGGACTTTCGCGGGTGGGAGACCCAGTACTTC.

The chain links TRBV29-1 to TRBJ2-3, with D possibly TRBD1 on 5 matching bases. CDR1 SQVTM and CDR2 ANQGSEA come from the germline V gene. CDR3 length: 13 amino acids. Trimming cost V 8 bases and J 2 bases, with 14 bases left between them. The DNA for the CDR3 is TGCAGCATTACAGGACCCTTCACAGATACGCAGTATTTT. Translation gives CSITGPFTDTQYF.

The chain carries TRBV19 and TRBJ1-5; 7 nucleotides align to TRBD1. This CDR3 comprises 15 residues. The germline CDR1 and CDR2 sequences are LNHDA and SQIVND (reference sequence). Unmatched junction bases numbered 10, after V lost 4 bases and J lost 7 bases. CDR3 in amino acids: CASSTRQGQGQPQHF. The CDR3 DNA sequence: TGTGCCAGTAGTACTAGACAGGGCCAAGGACAGCCCCAGCATTTT.

This clone was observed a few times. The chain couples TRBV4-1 to TRBJ2-3; D might be TRBD2 (5 bases). The CDR3 sequence is 14 residues long. The V gene lost 4 bases and the J gene lost 2 bases, with 10 bases spanning the gap. The V gene's germline CDR1 is MGHRA and CDR2 YSYEKL. CDR3 DNA sequence: TGCGCCAGCAGCCTCCGGGATTTCACAGATACGCAGTATTTT. Amino acid sequence: CASSLRDFTDTQYF.

The chain combines TRBV27 with TRBJ1-1; 8 bases are shared with TRBD1. CDR1 is MNHEY and CDR2 is SMNVEV in the germline V gene (reference sequence). J was trimmed by 5 bases and V by 6 bases; bases with no gene match: 5. This CDR3 comprises 13 residues. CDR3 sequence (DNA): TGTGCCAGCAGGGACAGGGTTGGGACTGAAGCTTTCTTT. Translating it yields CASRDRVGTEAFF.

V usage is TRBV28 and J usage is TRBJ2-7, with 14 bases matching TRBD2. V lost 5 bases, J lost 7 bases, and 7 bases stayed unmatched. From germline, CDR1 is MDHEN and CDR2 SYDVKM. The CDR3 is 15 amino acids. CDR3 DNA sequence: TGTGCCAGCAGTGGGACTAGCGGGGGTCCCCGGGAGCAGTACTTC. Translation gives CASSGTSGGPREQYF.

In its sample, this clone was seen a few times. The CDR3 bases are TGTGCCAGCAGTTTTGGACAGGGTGGGAATTCACCCCTCCACTTT. It specifies CASSFGQGGNSPLHF. V and J are TRBV6-6 and TRBJ1-6; 8 nucleotides match TRBD1. V dropped 4 bases and J dropped 7; count of bases not matched to a gene: 6. The CDR3 totals 15 residues. Germline V gene lookup returns CDR1 MNHNY and CDR2 SVGAGI (reference sequence).

Concerning this clone: At one end the junction does not follow the germline gene, possibly because of a read error. V and J are TRBV14 and TRBJ1-6, with D tentatively TRBD1 (5 bases). There are 16 residues in the CDR3. CDR1 is SGHDN and CDR2 is FVKESK in the germline V gene. Written as DNA, the CDR3 is TGTGCCAGCAGACAAGCGGCAGGGACCTATAATTCACCCCTCCACTTT. Amino acids: CASRQAAGTYNSPLHF.

CDR3 coding DNA: TGTGCCAGTCTAGACCCCCCTGGATCCTACGAGCAGTACTTC. Residues: CASLDPPGSYEQYF. The chain has TRBV2 and TRBJ2-7; no reliable D call. The CDR3 length is 14 residues. CDR1 is SNHLY and CDR2 is FYNNEI in the germline V gene. The ends were cut back, 9 bases at V and 1 base at J, with 16 bases in the middle.

The chain carries TRBV5-4 and TRBJ1-4; D unclear. The germline V gene has CDR1 SGHNT and CDR2 YYREEE (reference sequence). This CDR3 has 13 residues. Deletions cut 0 bases from V and 5 bases from J, with 5 bases between. CDR3 nucleotide sequence: TGTGCCAGCAGCTTGGCAGGAAATGAAAAACTGTTTTTT. Amino acids: CASSLAGNEKLFF.

The J gene is TRBJ1-5, the V gene TRBV28; the D gene is possibly TRBD1 (5 bases). In germline, CDR1 is MDHEN, CDR2 SYDVKM. Trimming pared 4 bases from V and 3 bases from J, leaving 16 bases between. The CDR3 extends over 16 amino acids. The CDR3 reads CASSSSSGGFNQPQHF. CDR3 coding DNA: TGTGCCAGCAGTTCCTCCTCGGGGGGGTTCAATCAGCCCCAGCATTTT.

The rearrangement uses TRBV2 and TRBJ1-6; a weak D match, TRBD1 (6 bases). The CDR3 loop spans 14 amino acids. Trimming removed 8 bases from V and 6 bases from J, with 14 bases in between. Germline CDR1 and CDR2: SNHLY and FYNNEI. CDR3 DNA sequence: TGTGCCAGCGTTCAGGGGTCGGGTAATTCACCCCTCCACTTT. Protein product: CASVQGSGNSPLHF.

V is TRBV7-3 and J is TRBJ1-1; D remains unclear. The V gene lost 3 bases and the J gene lost 5 bases, with 10 bases spanning the gap. The CDR3 runs to 13 residues. CDR1 SGHTA and CDR2 FQGTGA come from the germline V gene. As DNA, the CDR3 is TGTGCCAGCAGCTTGAACTTATGGACTGAAGCTTTCTTT. It translates to CASSLNLWTEAFF.

V is TRBV18 and J is TRBJ1-1; 11 bases are a match to TRBD1. The V segment lost 0 bases and the J segment 5 bases; nucleotides outside the gene matches: 2. The CDR3 sequence is 15 residues long. CDR1 is KGHSH, CDR2 LQKENI, per germline. As DNA, the CDR3 is TGTGCCAGCTCACCACCGGGACAGGGGGATACTGAAGCTTTCTTT. Residues: CASSPPGQGDTEAFF.

The V gene is TRBV5-1, the J gene TRBJ1-6, with unresolved D. Trimming took 4 bases from V and 9 from J, leaving 14 bases between them. Looked up from germline, CDR1 is SGHRS and CDR2 is YFSETQ. The length of the CDR3 is 14 residues. The DNA of the CDR3 is TGCGCCAGCAGCCAAGAACAGCCCAGTTCACCCCTCCACTTT. This translates into CASSQEQPSSPLHF.

The CDR3 nucleotides are TGTGCCAGCAGTTCACAGGGGGCTCGGGGAAACACCATATATTTT. Residues: CASSSQGARGNTIYF. The rearrangement links TRBV6-5 to TRBJ1-3; the match to TRBD1 covers 9 bases. The CDR3 totals 15 residues. With V trimmed by 4 bases and J by 4 bases, 5 bases remained unmatched. The germline CDR1 and CDR2 sequences are MNHEY and SVGAGI.

This chain uses TRBV7-2 with TRBJ1-3, with 9 bases identical to TRBD1. The CDR3 loop spans 15 amino acids. In germline, CDR1 is SGHTA, CDR2 FQGNSA. V lost 6 bases and J lost 7; bases outside the gene matches: 10. This CDR3 reads CASSKAGTGLNTIYF. The CDR3, as DNA: TGTGCCAGCAGTAAAGCCGGGACAGGGCTTAACACCATATATTTT.

The chain recombines TRBV28 with TRBJ2-7; weak D call: TRBD1 (6 bases). V was clipped by 4 bases and J by 2 bases, with 15 bases between them. CDR1 is MDHEN, CDR2 SYDVKM, per germline. The CDR3 totals 15 residues. CDR3 in DNA: TGTGCCAGCAGTTCGTCCGGGACAAAGCCCTACGAGCAGTACTTC. Protein sequence: CASSSSGTKPYEQYF.

The chain recombines TRBV7-2 with TRBJ1-5; D call uncertain. Germline V gives CDR1 SGHTA, CDR2 FQGNSA. The CDR3 is 13 amino acids. The germline V and J ends were trimmed by 1 base and 3 bases, with 4 bases remaining between them. The CDR3 DNA follows: TGTGCCAGCAGCTTAGGGCACAATCAGCCCCAGCATTTT. Residues: CASSLGHNQPQHF.

This clone was recorded once. The J gene is TRBJ2-1, the V gene TRBV9, with D maybe TRBD2 (6 bases). Between the trimmed V and J ends, which lost 3 bases and 0 bases, there was a span of 13 bases. The CDR3 totals 16 residues. The germline CDR1 and CDR2 sequences are SGDLS and YYNGEE. CDR3 DNA sequence: TGTGCCAGCAGCGCGGGGACTCCAAACTCCTACAATGAGCAGTTCTTC. It is translated as CASSAGTPNSYNEQFF.